This TCR beta chain was sequenced in a study of shared clonotypes between healthy human individuals. Study in general: The people who gave samples were two women and three men aged 18 to 49. Each donor's CD8 memory used one plate, CD8 naive two, each CD4 subset three.

Worth noting for this clone: Its antigen is not identified.

V was shortened by 0 bases and J by 0 bases, with 9 bases between the two germline ends. The CDR3 runs to 15 residues. Looked up from germline, CDR1 is MGHRA and CDR2 is YSYEKL. Produced via immunoSEQ multiplex PCR; TCRdb's table is partial and in-frame only. Of 550,000 to 650,000 clones in the sample, 95% to 96% are singletons; the top ten hold about 0.12%. Naive CD8 isolation took CD45RO-negative cells positively selected for CCR7 and excluded terminally differentiated effector memory CD45RA+ cells. General observations from the study: Specimens sampled were limited to blood, with tissue repertoires likely differing. A limitation of the genetic and exposure-history diversity represented arose from few donors.

Sample: naive CD8+ T cells sorted from blood. The receptor was derived from a woman in her 30s in good health. J is TRBJ2-7 and V is TRBV4-1, with D tentatively TRBD2 (5 bases). The CDR3 spells CASSQEEVVSYEQYF. CDR3 in DNA: TGCGCCAGCAGCCAAGAGGAGGTAGTCTCCTACGAGCAGTACTTC.